The 5 T cell receptor beta chains in this list originate from one sample, sequenced in a study of vaccination and CD4 T cells after COVID-19. The Oncomine TCR Beta short-read assay generated sequence data from the DNA of cultured CD4+ T cells. One entry per CDR3 protein results from TCRdb running MiXCR on the PCR reads. This table has about 25,000 distinct CDR3 sequences, around 45% appearing once. The antigens these receptors bind are not known. Treatment in this sample: approximately 11-day PBMC culture with coronavirus spike peptide pools or control peptides (ViraFEST assay). The sequencing input was CD4+ T cells from blood, cultured in vitro. The receptors come from a human donor who had recovered from COVID-19.

This clonotype was detected a few times. The chain is built from TRBV9 and TRBJ1-2; 7 nucleotides match TRBD1. Germline V lookup: CDR1 SGDLS, CDR2 YYNGEE. This CDR3 is 13 amino acids long. V gave up 2 bases and J gave up 2 bases; unmatched junction bases: 0. The CDR3 bases are TGTGCCAGCAGCGTGGACAGGAACTATGGCTACACCTTC. Encoded protein: CASSVDRNYGYTF.

This clonotype was detected only a few times. The chain has TRBV19 and TRBJ2-2, with D perhaps matching TRBD1 or TRBD2 (5 bases each). V lost 5 bases and J lost 1, with 11 bases in between. This CDR3 is built from 15 residues. Germline CDR1 reads LNHDA; CDR2 reads SQIVND (reference sequence). The CDR3 nucleotides read TGTGCCAGTAGTCCGGGACGCCGGAACACCGGGGAGCTGTTTTTT. It is translated as CASSPGRRNTGELFF.

In its sample, this clonotype was seen a few times. The chain uses TRBV7-2 and TRBJ1-2; the match to TRBD1 covers 11 bases. Germline values: CDR1 SGHTA, CDR2 FQGNSA. The length of the CDR3 is 14 residues. V lost 5 bases, J lost 4 bases, and 3 bases stayed unmatched. The DNA of the CDR3 is TGTGCCAGCAGCGTGGGACAGGGGGGCTATGGCTACACCTTC. It codes for CASSVGQGGYGYTF.

This clonotype was seen a handful of times. The chain combines TRBV10-3 with TRBJ1-2; 9 bases fit TRBD1. With 4 bases clipped from V and 2 bases from J, the junction kept 5 bases outside the gene matches. CDR3 length: 15 amino acids. CDR1 and CDR2 from the germline V gene are ENHRY and SYGVKD. The CDR3 loop is CAISARDRANYGYTF. In nucleotides, the CDR3 is TGTGCCATCAGTGCCCGGGACAGGGCAAACTATGGCTACACCTTC.

In DNA, the CDR3 is TGTGCCAGCAGTCCGGGGAGGGCCGGGAGAATGGCAGATACGCAGTATTTT. Its translation: CASSPGRAGRMADTQYF. The chain joins TRBV28 to TRBJ2-3, with 7 positions matching TRBD2. Per germline, CDR1 MDHEN and CDR2 SYDVKM. This CDR3 has 17 amino acids. Germline trimming cut 5 bases from V and 4 bases from J; bases unmatched to any gene: 15.